The following is a TCR beta chain sequence with its context. This clone's antigen is unknown. No qualities accompany the bases; no much larger clone lies one base away. Using the deep immunoSEQ assay, TCR CDR3 regions were amplified from genomic DNA by multiplex PCR. Genomic DNA extracted from each cell subset was distributed evenly over all wells of several immunoSEQ 96-well plates, and each plate served as one replicate. For unsorted PBMC, roughly 0.3 ug genomic DNA, equal to 30,000 or so T cell genomes, was loaded into each replicate PCR. Unsorted PBMC genomic DNA was sequenced across ten immunoSEQ deep assay plates. Purified libraries were quantified with a Qubit 3.0 fluorometer, sized on a Bioanalyzer 2100, and re-quantified with the KAPA Library Quantification kit. Every immunoSEQ 96-well plate was sequenced on a separate single-read 150-cycle Illumina NextSeq 550 flow cell. Turning to the authors' computational methods: Because the immunoSEQ output included only junctional sequences and no quality scores, the filtering could not be the same as the filtering used for full-length reads. Sequences were annotated with PyIR, a Python wrapper for IgBLAST v1.9, and V/J genes and CDR3 were assigned using IMGT germline references. Any read was removed if the V/J assignment was weak (E-value above 1e-6), the CDR3 was missing, or the read contained stop codons, out-of-frame junctions, or ambiguous translated residues. A V3J clonotype was defined by an identical inferred V gene, J gene, and CDR3 amino acid sequence. Percentage overlap between repertoires was computed as shared unique clonotypes divided by the size of the smaller repertoire. Three approaches were used to assess repertoire richness: RTK rarefaction, the Chao1 estimator, and Recon v2.1 estimates of unobserved clonotypes. This is the immuneACCESS table as TCRdb keeps it, with only in-frame sequences that have V and J called. A part of the clones is gone; compared with another copy, unresolved V genes explain less than half, and the rest is unexplained. From that table come the V and J calls and clone size; the DNA was used to work out D and trimming. Recorded for this sample are about 490,000 clones; over 60% of them occurred a single time. The ten largest clones add up to 10% to 15% of the sample.

The data were taken from a study of shared clonotypes between healthy human individuals (dated by TCRdb to about 2020). With regard to the full study: The cohort comprised a couple of women and a few men aged 18 to 49 years. Different laboratories and diverse techniques were used to prepare libraries and sequence TCR repertoires, to increase sequencing depth and limit assay-specific biases. Leukapheresis yielded between about 0.9 and 9 billion PBMCs per donor. To estimate repertoire size and how much clonotype sharing occurs between individuals, the study deeply sequenced the blood TCR repertoires of five or six healthy adults. Points the paper makes about the study in general: Pairwise subsampling led to the expectation that sequencing depth would affect the degree of clonotype sharing among donors. Only blood was sampled, and tissue TCR repertoires likely differ from those in blood. The small number of donors limited the genetic and exposure-history diversity represented.

The donors were healthy, HIV-negative adults with no recently reported acute infections or vaccinations. All donors were Caucasian adults living in Nashville, Tennessee, USA. For unsorted samples, about 90 million PBMCs were counted and genomic DNA was extracted with the QIAamp DNA Blood Mini kit. Blood was obtained by leukapheresis, after which PBMCs were separated by Ficoll-Histopaque density gradient centrifugation and cryopreserved in liquid nitrogen vapor phase. V is pared back by 7 bases and J by 1 base, with 13 bases lying between the germline termini. As encoded in the germline V gene, CDR1 is MNHNS while CDR2 is SASEGT. The cysteine opens and the phenylalanine closes a CDR3 of 14 amino acids. Of all the DNA, just the CDR3 is kept, 42 bases in frame from base 1.

The clonotype originates from a woman aged 40-49 years in good health. Some clones in this sample may be carry-over from other donors' samples. Material: PBMCs. The sequence links TRBV6-1 to TRBJ2-5, with TRBD2 as a weak D call on 5 bases. Here the CDR3 is given as CASTGGSSQETQYF. In nucleotides, the sequence is TGTGCCAGCACGGGCGGGTCCAGCCAAGAGACCCAGTACTTC.